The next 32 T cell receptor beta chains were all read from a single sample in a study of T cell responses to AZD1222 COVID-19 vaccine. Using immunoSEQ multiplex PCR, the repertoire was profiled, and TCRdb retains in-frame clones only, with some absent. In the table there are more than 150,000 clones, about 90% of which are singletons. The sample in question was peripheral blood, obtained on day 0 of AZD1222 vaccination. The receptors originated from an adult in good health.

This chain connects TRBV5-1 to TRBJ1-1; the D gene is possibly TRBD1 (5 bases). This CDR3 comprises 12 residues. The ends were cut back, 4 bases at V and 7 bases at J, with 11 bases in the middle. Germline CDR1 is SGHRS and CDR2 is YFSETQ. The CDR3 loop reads CASSLQGGEAFF. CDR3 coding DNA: TGCGCCAGCAGCCTGCAGGGCGGTGAAGCTTTCTTT.

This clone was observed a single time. The CDR3 loop reads CSASRGAPQYF. CDR3 bases: TGCAGTGCTAGCAGGGGGGCTCCGCAGTATTTT. This chain connects TRBV20-1 to TRBJ2-3; a possible D gene is TRBD1 (7 bases). Germline V lookup: CDR1 DFQATT, CDR2 SNEGSKA (reference sequence). CDR3 size: 11 residues. V was clipped by 3 bases and J by 10 bases, with 11 bases between them.

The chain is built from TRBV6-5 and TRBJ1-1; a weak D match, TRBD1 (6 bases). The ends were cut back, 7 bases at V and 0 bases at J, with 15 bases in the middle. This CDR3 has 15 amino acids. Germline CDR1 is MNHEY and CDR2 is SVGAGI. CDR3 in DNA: TGTGCCAGCACCAAGGGGGGCAGTTTGAACACTGAAGCTTTCTTT. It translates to CASTKGGSLNTEAFF.

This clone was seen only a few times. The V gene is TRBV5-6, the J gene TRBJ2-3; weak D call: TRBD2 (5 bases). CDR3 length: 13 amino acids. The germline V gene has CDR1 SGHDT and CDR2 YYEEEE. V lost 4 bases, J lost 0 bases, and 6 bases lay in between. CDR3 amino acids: CASSEGSTDTQYF. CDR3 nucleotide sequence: TGTGCCAGCAGCGAGGGTAGCACAGATACGCAGTATTTT.

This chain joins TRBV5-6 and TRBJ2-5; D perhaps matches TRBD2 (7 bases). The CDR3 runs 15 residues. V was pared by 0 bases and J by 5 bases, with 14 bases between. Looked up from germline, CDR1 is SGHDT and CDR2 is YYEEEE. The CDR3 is CASSLERGGMETQYF. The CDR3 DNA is TGTGCCAGCAGCTTGGAAAGGGGGGGTATGGAGACCCAGTACTTC.

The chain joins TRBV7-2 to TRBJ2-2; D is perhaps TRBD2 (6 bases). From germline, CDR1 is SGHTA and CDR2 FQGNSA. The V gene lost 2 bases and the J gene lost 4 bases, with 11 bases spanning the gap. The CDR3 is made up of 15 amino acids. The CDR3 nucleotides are TGTGCCAGCAGCTTATTGGAGGGTGGCACCGGGGAGCTGTTTTTT. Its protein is CASSLLEGGTGELFF.

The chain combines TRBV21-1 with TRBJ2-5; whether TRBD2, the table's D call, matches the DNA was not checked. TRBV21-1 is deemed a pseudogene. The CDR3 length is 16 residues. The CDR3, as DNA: TGTGCCAGCGAGGGGGGAACTAGCGGGAATCGGGAGACCCAGTACTTC. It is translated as CASEGGTSGNRETQYF.

The CDR3 region has the DNA TGTGCCAGCAGCGTTGGGACAGGACATCAGCCCCAGCATTTT. Amino acid sequence: CASSVGTGHQPQHF. The genes are TRBV27 and TRBJ1-5, with 8 bases that match TRBD1. V gave up 6 bases and J gave up 5 bases; unmatched junction bases: 6. Germline CDR1 MNHEY, CDR2 SMNVEV (reference sequence). The CDR3 runs 14 residues.

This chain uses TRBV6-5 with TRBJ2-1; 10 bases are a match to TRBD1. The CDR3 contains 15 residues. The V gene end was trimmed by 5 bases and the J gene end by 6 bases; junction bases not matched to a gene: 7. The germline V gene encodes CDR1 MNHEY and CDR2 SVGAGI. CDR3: CASSPPGQGSNEQFF. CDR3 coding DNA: TGTGCCAGCAGTCCCCCGGGACAGGGGTCCAATGAGCAGTTCTTC.

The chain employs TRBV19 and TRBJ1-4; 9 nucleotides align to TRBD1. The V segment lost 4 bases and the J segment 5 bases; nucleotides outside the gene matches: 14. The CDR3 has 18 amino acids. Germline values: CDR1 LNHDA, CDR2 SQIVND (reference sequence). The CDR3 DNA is TGTGCCAGTAGTACTCTCCCGGGACAGGGAATCCGAAATGAAAAACTGTTTTTT. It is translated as CASSTLPGQGIRNEKLFF.

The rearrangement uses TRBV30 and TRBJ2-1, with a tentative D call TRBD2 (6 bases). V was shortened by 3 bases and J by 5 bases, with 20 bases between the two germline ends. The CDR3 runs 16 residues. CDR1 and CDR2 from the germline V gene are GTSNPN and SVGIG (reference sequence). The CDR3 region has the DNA TGTGCCTGGAGCCCCGGGAAACCTAGCGACCACAATGAGCAGTTCTTC. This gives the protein CAWSPGKPSDHNEQFF.

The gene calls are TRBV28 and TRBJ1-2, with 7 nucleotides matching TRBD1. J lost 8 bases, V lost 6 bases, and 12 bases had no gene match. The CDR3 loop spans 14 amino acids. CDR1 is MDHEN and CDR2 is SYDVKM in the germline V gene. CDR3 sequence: CASSPPGGVGGYTF. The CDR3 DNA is TGTGCCAGCAGCCCGCCAGGGGGGGTGGGGGGCTACACCTTC.

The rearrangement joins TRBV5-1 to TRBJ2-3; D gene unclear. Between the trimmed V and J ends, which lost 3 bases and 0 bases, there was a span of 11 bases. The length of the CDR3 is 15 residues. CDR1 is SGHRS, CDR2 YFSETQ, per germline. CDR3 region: CASSSTYGSTDTQYF. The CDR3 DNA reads TGCGCCAGCAGCTCGACTTACGGAAGCACAGATACGCAGTATTTT.

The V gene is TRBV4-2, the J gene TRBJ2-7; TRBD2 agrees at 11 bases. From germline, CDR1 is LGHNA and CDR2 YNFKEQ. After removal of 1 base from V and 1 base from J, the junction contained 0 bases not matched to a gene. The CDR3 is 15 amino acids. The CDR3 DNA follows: TGTGCCAGCAGCCAAGGACTAGCGGGGTCCTACGAGCAGTACTTC. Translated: CASSQGLAGSYEQYF.

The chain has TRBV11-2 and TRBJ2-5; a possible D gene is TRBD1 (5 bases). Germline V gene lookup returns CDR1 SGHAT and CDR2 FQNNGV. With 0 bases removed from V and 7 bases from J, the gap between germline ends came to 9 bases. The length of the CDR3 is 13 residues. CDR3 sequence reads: CASSLEPQATQYF. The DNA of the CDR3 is TGTGCCAGCAGCTTAGAGCCACAGGCGACCCAGTACTTC.

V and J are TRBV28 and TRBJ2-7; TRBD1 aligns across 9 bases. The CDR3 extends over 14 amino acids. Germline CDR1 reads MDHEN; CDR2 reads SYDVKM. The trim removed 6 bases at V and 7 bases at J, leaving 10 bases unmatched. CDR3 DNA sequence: TGTGCCAGCAGCCCCGGGACAGGGATTGGGGAGCAGTACTTC. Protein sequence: CASSPGTGIGEQYF.

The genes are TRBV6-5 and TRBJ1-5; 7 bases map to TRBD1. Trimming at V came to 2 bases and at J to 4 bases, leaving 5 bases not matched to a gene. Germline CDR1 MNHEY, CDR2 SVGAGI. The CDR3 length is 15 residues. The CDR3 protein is CASSYAGTANQPQHF. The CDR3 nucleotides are TGTGCCAGCAGTTACGCCGGGACAGCTAATCAGCCCCAGCATTTT.

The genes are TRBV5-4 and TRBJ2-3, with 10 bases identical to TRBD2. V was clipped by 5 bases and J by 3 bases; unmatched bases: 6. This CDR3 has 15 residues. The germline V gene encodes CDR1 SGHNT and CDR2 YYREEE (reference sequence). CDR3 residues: CASSSLAGTTDTQYF. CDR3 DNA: TGTGCCAGCAGTTCACTAGCGGGGACGACAGATACGCAGTATTTT.

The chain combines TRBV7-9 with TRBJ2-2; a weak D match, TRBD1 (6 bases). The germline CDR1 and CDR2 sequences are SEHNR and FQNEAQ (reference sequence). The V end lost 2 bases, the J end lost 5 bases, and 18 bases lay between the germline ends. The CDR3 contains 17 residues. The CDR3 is CASSLMTGPLRTGELFF. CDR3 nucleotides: TGTGCCAGCAGCTTAATGACAGGCCCCCTGAGGACCGGGGAGCTGTTTTTT. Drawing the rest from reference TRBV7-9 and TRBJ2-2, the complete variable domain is DTGVSQNPRHKITKRGQNVTFRCDPISEHNRLYWYRQTLGQGPEFLTYFQNEAQLEKSRLLSDRFSAERPKGSFSTLEIQRTEQGDSAMYLCASSLMTGPLRTGELFFGEGSRLTVL.

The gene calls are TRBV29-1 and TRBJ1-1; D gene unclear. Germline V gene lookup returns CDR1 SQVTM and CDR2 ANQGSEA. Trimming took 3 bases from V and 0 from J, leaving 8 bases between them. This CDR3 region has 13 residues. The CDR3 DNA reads TGCAGCGTTGATACGGTTGTGAACACTGAAGCTTTCTTT. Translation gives CSVDTVVNTEAFF.

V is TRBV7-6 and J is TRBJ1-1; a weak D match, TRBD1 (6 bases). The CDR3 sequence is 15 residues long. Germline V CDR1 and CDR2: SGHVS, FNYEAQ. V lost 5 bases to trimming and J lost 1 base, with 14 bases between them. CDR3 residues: CASSQTGTGNTEAFF. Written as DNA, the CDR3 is TGTGCCAGCAGCCAAACAGGGACTGGGAACACTGAAGCTTTCTTT.

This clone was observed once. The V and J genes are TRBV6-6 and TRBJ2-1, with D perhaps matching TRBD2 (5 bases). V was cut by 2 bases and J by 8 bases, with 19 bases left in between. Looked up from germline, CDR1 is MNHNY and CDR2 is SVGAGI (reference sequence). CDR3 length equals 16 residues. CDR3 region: CASSYPGKGNSHEQFF. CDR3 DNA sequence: TGTGCCAGCAGTTACCCCGGGAAGGGTAACTCTCATGAGCAGTTCTTC.

The CDR3 protein is CASSSSGIRETQYF. The CDR3 region has the DNA TGTGCCAGCAGCTCCTCAGGGATTAGAGAGACCCAGTACTTC. This sequence joins TRBV7-9 and TRBJ2-5, with D tentatively TRBD1 (5 bases). Trimming took off 4 bases at V and 4 bases at J, with 13 bases between the two ends. This CDR3 is 14 amino acids long. CDR1 is SEHNR and CDR2 is FQNEAQ in the germline V gene (reference sequence).

CDR3: CASSLSQGGAETQYF. The DNA of the CDR3 is TGTGCCAGCAGTTTATCCCAGGGTGGTGCGGAGACCCAGTACTTC. The chain uses TRBV27 and TRBJ2-5, with D maybe TRBD1 (5 bases). Trimming removed 0 bases at V and 5 bases at J, with 13 bases between. The germline gives CDR1 MNHEY, CDR2 SMNVEV (reference sequence). This CDR3 is built from 15 residues.

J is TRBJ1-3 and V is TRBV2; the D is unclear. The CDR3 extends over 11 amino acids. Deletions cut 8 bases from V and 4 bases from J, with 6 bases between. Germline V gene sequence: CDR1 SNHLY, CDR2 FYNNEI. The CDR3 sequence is CASRGGNTIYF. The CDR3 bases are TGTGCCAGCCGCGGGGGAAACACCATATATTTT. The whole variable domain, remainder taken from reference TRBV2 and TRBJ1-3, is EPEVTQTPSHQVTQMGQEVILRCVPISNHLYFYWYRQILGQKVEFLVSFYNNEISEKSEIFDDQFSVERPDGSNFTLKIRSTKLEDSAMYFCASRGGNTIYFGEGSWLTVV.

The CDR3 loop reads CASSLFRGLQGNIQYF. CDR3 DNA: TGTGCCAGTAGTCTTTTCAGGGGCCTTCAGGGGAACATTCAGTACTTC. The rearrangement links TRBV19 to TRBJ2-4; D is perhaps TRBD1 (6 bases). Trimming shortened V by 5 bases and J by 7 bases, and 21 bases separated the two germline ends. CDR1 is LNHDA and CDR2 is SQIVND in the germline V gene (reference sequence). The CDR3 extends over 16 amino acids.

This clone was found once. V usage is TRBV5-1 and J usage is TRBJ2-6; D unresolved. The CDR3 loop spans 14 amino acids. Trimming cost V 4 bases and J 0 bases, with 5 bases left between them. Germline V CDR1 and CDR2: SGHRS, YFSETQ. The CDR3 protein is CASSESSGANVLTF. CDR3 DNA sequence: TGCGCCAGCAGCGAGTCCTCTGGGGCCAACGTCCTGACTTTC.

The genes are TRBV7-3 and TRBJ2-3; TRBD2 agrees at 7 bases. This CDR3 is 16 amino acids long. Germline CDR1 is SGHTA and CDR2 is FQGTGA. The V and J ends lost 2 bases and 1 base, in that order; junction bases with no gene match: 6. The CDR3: CASSLDVAGGTDTQYF. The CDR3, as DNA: TGTGCCAGCAGCTTAGACGTCGCGGGAGGCACAGATACGCAGTATTTT.

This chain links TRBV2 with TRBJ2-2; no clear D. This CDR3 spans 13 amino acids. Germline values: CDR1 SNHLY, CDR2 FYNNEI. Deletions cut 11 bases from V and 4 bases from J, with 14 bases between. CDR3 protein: CASSLPGTGELFF. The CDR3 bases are TGTGCCTCGTCCCTTCCCGGCACCGGGGAGCTGTTTTTT.

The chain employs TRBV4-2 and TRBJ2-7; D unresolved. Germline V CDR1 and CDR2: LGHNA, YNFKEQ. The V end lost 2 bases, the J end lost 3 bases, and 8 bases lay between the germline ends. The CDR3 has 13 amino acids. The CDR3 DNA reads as TGTGCCAGCAGCCAATCGGACGGCTACGAGCAGTACTTC. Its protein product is CASSQSDGYEQYF.

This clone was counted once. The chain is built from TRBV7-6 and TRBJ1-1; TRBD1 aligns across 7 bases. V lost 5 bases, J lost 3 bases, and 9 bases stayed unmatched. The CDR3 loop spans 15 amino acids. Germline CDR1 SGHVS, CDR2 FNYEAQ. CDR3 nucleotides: TGTGCCAGCAGCCCGCGGACAGGTCCCCACACTGAAGCTTTCTTT. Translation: CASSPRTGPHTEAFF.

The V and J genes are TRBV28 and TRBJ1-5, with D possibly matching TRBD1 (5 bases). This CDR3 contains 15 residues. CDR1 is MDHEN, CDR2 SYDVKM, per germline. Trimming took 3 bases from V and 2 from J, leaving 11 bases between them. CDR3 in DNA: TGTGCCAGCAGTTTTGTAACGGGGGGCAATCAGCCCCAGCATTTT. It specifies CASSFVTGGNQPQHF.